The present T cell receptor beta chain was sequenced within a study of CD8+ T cells in alopecia areata. Extraction and reverse transcription of RNA yielded cDNA as the sequencing template. Generated by immunoSEQ multiplex PCR, the TCRdb table keeps only in-frame clones and is missing some. This table has 200,000 to 250,000 clones, roughly three fifths appearing once. CDR3 length equals 13 residues. CDR1 MNHEY and CDR2 SVGAGI come from the germline V gene. The ends were cut back, 2 bases at V and 7 bases at J, with 6 bases in the middle. Whole-study results and caveats: Patients displayed less clarity in TCR sharing than mice, a finding possibly related to HLA. Lesional scalp displayed greater clonality than normal scalp, most notably in alopecia totalis/universalis.

Worth noting for this clone: Its matching antigen is unknown.

This chain joins TRBV6-5 and TRBJ1-6; D gene uncertain. Sequencing input: CD8+ T cells sorted from blood. The receptor's source is a human donor in good health. The CDR3 DNA sequence: TGTGCCAGCAGTTACGGGGAAAATTCACCCCTCCACTTT. Translating gives CASSYGENSPLHF.